This TCR beta chain is from a study of shared clonotypes between healthy human individuals (dated by TCRdb to 2020 to 2022). Notes on the research overall: Two women and three men aged 18 to 49 years were included in the cohort. For each donor, CD4 naive and CD4 memory were each run on three plates, CD8 naive on two plates, and CD8 memory on one plate. To estimate repertoire size and how much clonotypes are shared between individuals, the study performed deep sequencing of blood TCR repertoires from roughly five healthy adults. To increase sequencing depth and limit assay-specific biases, TCR repertoire library preparation and sequencing were carried out by different laboratories using diverse techniques. Per donor, leukapheresis produced somewhere between about 0.94 and 9.5 billion PBMCs.

Using the deep immunoSEQ assay, TCR CDR3 regions were amplified from genomic DNA by multiplex PCR. For each cell subset, the extracted genomic DNA was distributed evenly across all wells of several immunoSEQ 96-well plates, and each plate served as one replicate. Each replicate PCR for sorted subsets received 200 ng genomic DNA, equal to 30,000 or so T cell genomes. The purified libraries were quantified using a Qubit 3.0 fluorometer, sized with a Bioanalyzer 2100, and then quantified again using the KAPA Library Quantification kit. Each immunoSEQ 96-well plate was sequenced on its own single-read 150-cycle Illumina NextSeq 550 flow cell. The paper's data handling went like this. Because only junctional sequences without quality scores were contained in the immunoSEQ output, filtering matching that applied to full-length reads could not be performed. Sequences were annotated with PyIR, a Python wrapper for IgBLAST v1.9, using IMGT germline references to assign V/J genes and CDR3. Reads were removed for weak V/J assignments (E-value above 1e-6), missing CDR3, stop codons, out-of-frame junctions, or ambiguous translated residues. V3J clonotypes were defined as sequences sharing the same inferred V gene, J gene, and CDR3 amino acid sequence. Percentage overlap between repertoires was computed as shared unique clonotypes divided by the size of the smaller repertoire. Repertoire richness was assessed with RTK rarefaction, the Chao1 estimator, and Recon v2.1 estimates of unobserved clonotypes. Generation probabilities were computed with OLGA for all TCRbeta clonotypes obtained by the gDNA method from a handful of donors. Sourced from immuneACCESS, this table was stored by TCRdb with only in-frame sequences that have V and J called. A share of the clones is absent; for the studies checked, an unresolved V gene accounts for under half, and the remainder has no known explanation. D and trimming were read from the DNA, whereas the V and J calls and clone size are those reported in that table. For this sample the table gives around 1.6 million clones, of which under 99% were detected only once. The leading ten clones occupy 0.45% of the sample.

Overall study outcomes, separate from this receptor: Approximately 5% of naive CD4, more than 3% of naive CD8, approximately 2.2% of memory CD4, and over 0.35% of memory CD8 clonotypes were shared across several donors. Sampling was limited to blood, and TCR repertoires in tissue likely differ from TCR repertoires in blood. Pairwise subsampling indicated that sequencing depth was expected to affect the degree of clonotype sharing among donors. Compared with non-shared clonotypes, the clonotypes found in all four sorted-subset donors had higher generation probabilities. Because the study included a small number of donors, the genetic and exposure-history diversity represented was limited. Larger estimated clonotype richness was generally found for naive subsets than for memory subsets. Rarefaction of sorted-subset datasets indicated incomplete sequencing despite the large sequencing depth.

The donors were healthy, HIV-negative adults with no recently reported acute infections or vaccinations. Every donor was a Caucasian adult residing in Nashville, Tennessee, USA. Magnetic negative selection was used to enrich CD4+ T cells, after which naive cells were positively selected on CD45RA and the negative fraction became the memory subset. After blood collection by leukapheresis, PBMCs were isolated using Ficoll-Histopaque density gradient centrifugation and then cryopreserved in the vapor phase of liquid nitrogen. Purity and quantity of every magnetically sorted T cell population were checked by analytical flow cytometry. Genomic DNA was isolated from every sorted fraction and measured by UV absorbance on a Nanodrop 2000c. For this clone: Which antigen it targets is not known. There are no base qualities to consult, and no much larger clone falls within one base.

The CDR3 goes from the cysteine to the phenylalanine over 15 residues. Only the CDR3 DNA is retained, 45 bases long and in frame from the first base. The V end loses 5 bases and the J end loses 4 bases, and a stretch of 19 bases separates them. The germline V gene yields SGHRS for CDR1 and YFSETQ for CDR2. Sequenced input: naive CD4+ T cells sorted from blood. The sample's cell subset or site label, in plain terms: CD45RA+ positively selected. The TCR was taken from a man aged 25-45 years in good health. The chain is made from TRBV5-1 and TRBJ2-7; TRBD2 is possibly the D segment (7 matching bases). The CDR3 amino acid sequence is: CASRRSSGTLYEQYF. The nucleotides are TGCGCCAGCAGGCGGTCAAGCGGGACATTATACGAGCAGTACTTC.